A selection of T cell receptor beta chains follows, all from one sample in a study of regulatory T cells. Sequenced by immunoSEQ multiplex PCR; TCRdb stores in-frame clones only, minus some. The table lists about 20,000 clones, 90% to 95% of them singletons. The source material was CD8+ T cells sorted from blood. These receptors all come from a child aged 2-15 years with CD3G deficiency. Each CDR3 is given with its conserved first and last residue. Expanded clones get a size class; other rows say once, few or many, or leave the size out.

clone size: -
V gene: TRBV13
J gene: TRBJ2-3
CDR3 protein: CASSTGLAKDTQYF

clone size: -
V gene: TRBV28
J gene: TRBJ1-3
CDR3 protein: CASREMGTGNTIYF

clone size: large
V gene: TRBV28
J gene: TRBJ1-5
CDR3 protein: CASKTLAPDQPQHF

clone size: -
V gene: TRBV7-8
J gene: TRBJ2-7
CDR3 protein: CASSSTGTGRYEQYF

clone size: -
V gene: TRBV4-1
J gene: TRBJ1-5
CDR3 protein: CASSQVGQGDQPQHF

clone size: -
V gene: TRBV27
J gene: TRBJ2-5
CDR3 protein: CASSLQGGATQYF

clone size: -
V gene: TRBV7-8
J gene: TRBJ2-7
CDR3 protein: CASSPGTGGIHEQYF

clone size: -
V gene: TRBV19
J gene: TRBJ2-1
CDR3 protein: CASSLLATSAYNEQFF

clone size: -
V gene: TRBV5-1
J gene: TRBJ2-3
CDR3 protein: CASSSGLAGVRTDTQYF

clone size: -
V gene: TRBV6-1
J gene: TRBJ2-3
CDR3 protein: CASSARRGGADPTDTQYF

clone size: -
V gene: TRBV28
J gene: TRBJ2-7
CDR3 protein: CASSPHLGYEQYF

clone size: once
V gene: TRBV19
J gene: TRBJ1-1
CDR3 protein: CASSIGNTEAFF

clone size: -
V gene: TRBV18
J gene: TRBJ2-3
CDR3 protein: CASSSVVADTQYF

clone size: -
V gene: TRBV6-1
J gene: TRBJ2-7
CDR3 protein: CASSDLADKGYEQYF

clone size: -
V gene: TRBV11-2
J gene: TRBJ2-7
CDR3 protein: CASSLGSGLAGPRYEQYF

clone size: -
V gene: TRBV5-1
J gene: TRBJ2-7
CDR3 protein: CASSLASGSSYEQYF

clone size: -
V gene: TRBV9
J gene: TRBJ1-1
CDR3 protein: CASSAGWNTEAFF

clone size: -
V gene: TRBV7-9
J gene: TRBJ1-4
CDR3 protein: CASGGDGEKLFF

clone size: -
V gene: TRBV6-6
J gene: TRBJ1-1
CDR3 protein: CASSYMGNTEAFF

clone size: -
V gene: TRBV6-6
J gene: TRBJ2-5
CDR3 protein: CASRPWSTGYQETQYF

clone size: -
V gene: TRBV10-2
J gene: TRBJ2-3
CDR3 protein: CASSERGKDTQYF

clone size: -
V gene: TRBV19
J gene: TRBJ1-5
CDR3 protein: CASSMGRVNQPQHF

clone size: -
V gene: TRBV6-1
J gene: TRBJ2-1
CDR3 protein: CASRTSYEQFF

clone size: -
V gene: TRBV28
J gene: TRBJ2-7
CDR3 protein: CASSATGPSYEQYF

clone size: -
V gene: TRBV28
J gene: TRBJ1-1
CDR3 protein: CASSSSHWGMNTEAFF

clone size: -
V gene: TRBV11-2
J gene: TRBJ2-2
CDR3 protein: CASSLVLAGVVGTGELFF

clone size: few
V gene: TRBV7-8
J gene: TRBJ2-3
CDR3 protein: CASSLAVGGTDTQYF

clone size: -
V gene: TRBV28
J gene: TRBJ1-5
CDR3 protein: CASSPTGSNQPQHF

clone size: -
V gene: TRBV6-1
J gene: TRBJ1-1
CDR3 protein: CASSGGYFAFF

clone size: -
V gene: TRBV11-2
J gene: TRBJ2-7
CDR3 protein: CASSLAAISYEQYF

clone size: -
V gene: TRBV28
J gene: TRBJ2-7
CDR3 protein: CASRPAGVGWEQYF

clone size: -
V gene: TRBV6-5
J gene: TRBJ2-2
CDR3 protein: CASSVVAGGELFF

clone size: -
V gene: TRBV21-1
J gene: TRBJ2-6
CDR3 protein: CASSKKRGQYGSGANVLTF

clone size: -
V gene: TRBV28
J gene: TRBJ1-1
CDR3 protein: CASSFRGHNTEAFF

clone size: -
V gene: TRBV10-3
J gene: TRBJ2-4
CDR3 protein: CAISEQGRIQYF

clone size: -
V gene: TRBV27
J gene: TRBJ2-3
CDR3 protein: CASSPPGQELKF

clone size: -
V gene: TRBV28
J gene: -
CDR3 protein: CASGPGRGQGRDEQYF

clone size: -
V gene: TRBV19
J gene: TRBJ2-7
CDR3 protein: CASSWGRGGEQYF

clone size: -
V gene: TRBV19
J gene: TRBJ2-7
CDR3 protein: CASSAGTGSFYEQYF

clone size: -
V gene: TRBV6-1
J gene: TRBJ2-7
CDR3 protein: CASSKGVTYEQYF

clone size: -
V gene: TRBV7-8
J gene: TRBJ2-1
CDR3 protein: CASSQSSGRFSSEQFF

clone size: -
V gene: TRBV12-5
J gene: TRBJ2-1
CDR3 protein: CASGFNYPSDEQFF

clone size: -
V gene: TRBV4-1
J gene: TRBJ2-7
CDR3 protein: CASSLLDGEGYEQYF

clone size: -
V gene: TRBV28
J gene: TRBJ2-2
CDR3 protein: CASSSYRGRGGELFF

clone size: once
V gene: TRBV19
J gene: TRBJ2-1
CDR3 protein: CASSPGLGNEQFF

clone size: few
V gene: TRBV6-1
J gene: TRBJ2-7
CDR3 protein: CASSELSGYYEQYF

clone size: -
V gene: TRBV28
J gene: TRBJ2-3
CDR3 protein: CASSPAASSRGTQYF